What follows is one T cell receptor beta chain and its context. Its antigen has not been determined. Base qualities are not recorded, but no much larger clone differs from it by a single base. Inclusive of the bounding cysteine and phenylalanine, the CDR3 is 10 residues long. CDR3 DNA is the only sequence kept; it has 30 bases, read in frame from the first base. The germline V gene specifies MDHEN as CDR1 and SYDVKM as CDR2. This specimen belongs to a study of cytomegalovirus exposure and HLA in healthy donors (dated by TCRdb to about 2017). Concerning the study at large: An earlier analysis of some 500 of the donors reported about 250 Gb of sequence data and some 120 million unique TCR beta sequences from roughly 200 million T cells. The study used immunosequencing to profile the T cell repertoires of approximately 630 subjects and linked those repertoires to cytomegalovirus serostatus. Four or five DR-DQ haplotypes were treated as single units for association and clustering because of strong linkage in the cohort. To predict cytomegalovirus infection status, the study brought together high-throughput TCR immunosequencing, statistical association of individual TCRs with disease status, and machine learning. Around 320 gigabases of sequencing data and approximately 85 million unique TCR sequences were included in an early release covering under 650 HLA-typed donors. Typing coverage differed by locus: A, B, C, DRB1 and DQB1 were typed in roughly 620-630 donors, DQA1 in 522, DPA1 in nearly 610, and DPB1 in just under 490. Among some 410 genotyped donors of the cohort, an average of 235,054 unique TCR beta nucleotide sequences were sequenced per donor, around 20% of them non-productive. The aim of the study was to test whether cataloging public T cell receptors could identify signatures of past pathogen exposure. Every repertoire in the discovery cohort had been generated on one and the same sequencing platform. In addition to the first cohort of around 670 subjects, a separate validation cohort of approximately 130 different subjects was used. Alongside the repertoire data, information on donor age, sex, ethnicity and CMV serostatus was compiled. HLA typing included class I and class II loci at four-digit resolution. To study patterns of TCR occurrence, a later analysis re-analyzed previously published TCR beta repertoires from just over 650 donors and added high-resolution HLA genotyping. A later genetic analysis used genome-wide SNP genotypes for about 65% of the roughly 670 donors, treating that subset as a discovery cohort. In the later analysis, no new phenotypic data were used to find candidate immune exposures; instead, reliance was placed on TCR beta sequences and their occurrence across donors. An earlier analysis of around 640 of the donors used high-throughput TCR beta sequencing to judge whether each TCR beta V gene segment behaved as functional or pseudogenic. The genetic ancestry cluster associated with self-reported Caucasian donors included 70% to 85% of the approximately 400 genotyped donors. Paper-wide results and their limitations: A cluster of highly shared sequence variants was judged likely to be a technical artifact of the sequencing pipeline. Because counts were too low, seventeen rarely observed V segments, including chromosome 9 orphons, were excluded from the earlier analysis of some 590 of the donors. Compared with the approximately 710-donor mean, donors in an Asian-associated ancestry cluster had fewer N-insertions in productive TCRs, according to a later genetic analysis. In a later genetic analysis, a missense DCLRE1C variant was associated with V-gene and J-gene trimming of TCR beta chains, and the association was replicated in an independent cohort. A later analysis associated about 17,000 TCR beta sequences with specific HLA alleles at a false discovery rate of 0.05. According to a later analysis, parvovirus B19, influenza, CMV and Epstein-Barr virus appeared linked to several top co-occurrence clusters. For the cohort, immune exposure information was limited to CMV serostatus. Most TCR sequences were seen in very few donors, while some public TCRs were found in many individuals. In a later analysis, HLA-associated TCR beta chains showed more clonal expansion and lower generation probabilities than non-associated chains that were equally common. In vitro tests confirmed that a few of the cytomegalovirus-associated TCR beta chains recognize cytomegalovirus antigens. The classifier was reported to diagnose cytomegalovirus status with high specificity and sensitivity in both the original cohort and the validation cohort. In the study, around 160 TCR beta chains were listed as associated with cytomegalovirus. The authors suggested that the approach could potentially be extended to other disease states and immunological phenotypes. In this cohort, only TCR beta chains were sequenced, and detectable features were limited by the absence of alpha or paired-chain data. Sequencing depth was assumed to be roughly uniform across donors in the presence/absence analyses, though that assumption may not hold. A further reported finding was that TCR beta sequences accurately predicted the HLA-A and HLA-B alleles for most subjects in the first cohort. Because the 87-base-pair reads could not distinguish some IMGT-functional V segments, including TRBV6-2 and TRBV6-3, those segments were excluded. A later analysis found that most CMV-associated TCR beta chains appeared HLA-restricted, with HLA associations seemingly driven largely by CMV exposure. Because HLA typing was missing for some donors at each locus, association tests included only the typed subset. When HLA alleles, especially DR and DQ, strongly co-occurred, attributing TCR associations to individual alleles was difficult. In an earlier analysis of about 600 of the donors, most TCR beta V segments appeared in productive rearrangements about 87% or about 30% of the time, broadly matching IMGT annotations. Correlated functional status among segregating V segments might reflect linkage disequilibrium, but an unknown experimental factor could not be ruled out. According to a later analysis, TCR association rates differed among HLA loci, with DRB1 alleles showing the most associated TCRs and HLA-C alleles showing the fewest.

To prepare the library, the immunoSEQ multiplex PCR assay was applied. For the multiplex PCR, a mixture combining 60 forward primers for TCR Vbeta segments and 13 reverse primers for TCR Jbeta segments was used. The CDR3 region of rearranged TCR beta genes was amplified from genomic DNA with a multiplex PCR assay. Amplified TCR beta libraries were sequenced as 87-base-pair reads on the Illumina HiSeq System. The paper's processing steps were these. In a later analysis, tens of millions of unique TCR beta chains were counted across the 666 repertoires, and some 10 million of these chains were shared by at least two donors. Raw reads were error-corrected and collapsed into unique sequences with a nearest-neighbor algorithm that merged closely related sequences to remove PCR and sequencing errors. Alignment of CDR3 sequences to IMGT reference sequences was used to assign V, D and J gene segments. Each retained sequence needed at least a six-nucleotide match to both a V gene segment and a J gene segment. Rearrangements were classified as productive when the CDR3 lacked stop codons and remained in frame with V and J, and all other rearrangements were classified as non-productive. CDR3 was defined by IMGT convention, running from the second conserved V-encoded cysteine to the conserved J-encoded phenylalanine. The earlier analysis of about 590 of the donors excluded sequences that lacked an unambiguous match to a single V gene segment. An earlier analysis of a few hundred of the donors called V segments functional above 56.7% productive rearrangements and segregating when the between-donor standard deviation exceeded 5%. A statistical classification framework was developed to diagnose cytomegalovirus status using the catalog of TCR beta chain sequences. V and J gene assignment, in a later analysis, came from comparing TCR nucleotide sequences with IMGT/GENE-DB human TR gene sequences. In a later analysis, CDR3 sequences and most-parsimonious VDJ recombination scenarios were assigned using the TCRdist pipeline. In a later analysis, each TCR beta chain was defined by its CDR3 amino acid sequence together with its V-gene family, and reads lacking a unique V-gene family were excluded. In a later analysis, fewer than 600 highly shared, low-generation-probability nucleotide sequences were removed to address suspected cross-contamination and a sequencing artifact. A later analysis calculated a clonal expansion index for each public chain from normalized within-repertoire ranks of inferred template counts. In a later analysis, generation probabilities were computed using a VDJ recombination model fitted to out-of-frame rearrangements, and the results were checked against IGoR. In a later analysis, TCR-TCR, TCR-HLA and TCR-CMV co-occurrence was scored with hypergeometric tests, and a repertoire-size bias correction was applied to TCR pairs. False discovery rates were estimated in a later analysis by permuting HLA or CMV assignments 20 times. A later analysis grouped co-occurring TCRs with DBSCAN, adding TCRdist sequence similarity when clustering within HLA-allele-positive subsets. Repertoires with fewer than 30,000 or more than 120,000 public chains were left out of co-occurrence clustering, as were four to six repertoires with anomalous nucleotide sharing. TCRdb's version of the immuneACCESS table is confined to in-frame rearrangements and falls short of the full clone set. An unresolved V gene accounts for under half of the shortfall where checked; the remainder is of unknown origin. V and J calls and clone size follow that table, whereas D and trimming were derived from the DNA. The sample table lists hundreds of thousands of clones, more than 55% of them with a count of one. 2% to 2.5% of the sample is in the top ten clones.

The cohort consisted of some 730 healthy bone marrow donors. At the time of sampling, all cohort members were nominally healthy, though unrecorded immune exposures were likely present. The donor tested CMV seronegative, placing the donor among the 350 to 400 seronegative members of the cohort. A peripheral blood sample was provided by each donor, and peripheral blood mononuclear cells were used for TCR beta sequencing. Genomic DNA was extracted from the blood cell samples with the Qiagen DNeasy Blood Extraction Kit. Material: PBMCs. The chain joins TRBV28 to TRBJ2-5, with the identity of the D gene unclear. The last part of the DNA fits TRBJ2-7 better; the J call may be wrong. The clonotype comes from a female donor in good health and CMV-seronegative. The nucleotide sequence reads as follows: TGTGCCAGCAGTTTAAACGAGCAGTACTTC. This yields the protein CASSLNEQYF.